The subject of this entry is one TCR beta chain. Its antigen remains unknown. TCRdb re-called the reads through MiXCR, storing one row per CDR3 protein. The top ten hold approximately 12% of the sample, which has over 300,000 distinct CDR3 sequences, 17% seen once. The data were taken from a study of T cell repertoires in cytomegalovirus infection. Study details: Matching HLA type and CMV infection were both indicated by public TCR beta signatures.

This CDR3 is built from 13 residues. The germline V gene encodes CDR1 SGHAT and CDR2 FQNNGV. The V gene lost 2 bases and the J gene lost 8 bases, with 13 bases spanning the gap. Study-wide results and limits: The ex vivo response was dominated by HLA-C-restricted CMV-specific TCR beta clonotypes. Identification of carriers of CMV plus the relevant HLA was performed using cumulative public TCR beta family frequency.

Material: PBMCs. The V and J genes are TRBV11-2 and TRBJ2-7, with D unclear. This clonotype was sampled from a human donor in good health (CMV status not recorded). Some clones in this sample may be carry-over from other donors' samples. CDR3 sequence reads: CASSLLLQEKQYF. DNA for the CDR3: TGTGCCAGCAGCTTATTGCTCCAGGAGAAGCAGTACTTC. Combining the CDR3 with reference TRBV11-2 and TRBJ2-7 gives the whole variable domain EAGVAQSPRYKIIEKRQSVAFWCNPISGHATLYWYQQILGQGPKLLIQFQNNGVVDDSQLPKDRFSAERLKGVDSTLKIQPAKLEDSAVYLCASSLLLQEKQYFGPGTRLTVT.